What follows are 8 T cell receptor beta chains derived from one specimen sequenced in a study of PD-1 blockade in classical Hodgkin lymphoma. Relapse after autologous stem cell transplantation occurred in every patient, and brentuximab vedotin exposure varied. Assay used: immunoSEQ multiplex PCR; TCRdb lists only in-frame clones, some missing. Here the sample spans fewer than 15,000 clones, about 88% being singletons. Here the sequenced sample was peripheral blood mononuclear cells (PBMCs), taken at baseline. These receptors all come from a human donor with classical Hodgkin lymphoma.

The CDR3 sequence: CASKKQLNQPQHF. In DNA form, the CDR3 reads TGTGCCAGCAAGAAACAGCTAAATCAGCCCCAGCATTTT. This chain connects TRBV27 to TRBJ1-5; the D is unclear. Germline loops: CDR1 MNHEY, CDR2 SMNVEV (reference sequence). Trimming shortened V by 7 bases and J by 4 bases, and 11 bases separated the two germline ends. The CDR3 is made up of 13 amino acids.

The genes are TRBV18 and TRBJ2-1; 10 nucleotides match TRBD2. V shed 3 bases, J shed 10 bases, and the junction held 18 bases outside the gene matches. Germline V lookup: CDR1 KGHSH, CDR2 LQKENI. The CDR3 spans 18 residues. The DNA for the CDR3 is TGTGCCAGCTCACCGACGGGGTGGGCTAGCGGGAGTTACCGAGAGCAGTTCTTC. It specifies CASSPTGWASGSYREQFF.

The chain carries TRBV14 and TRBJ2-1; TRBD2 matches at 11 bases. Per the germline V gene, CDR1 is SGHDN and CDR2 is FVKESK. This CDR3 contains 15 residues. The ends lost 5 bases at V and 4 bases at J; junction bases unmatched: 4. The CDR3: CASSAGTSGYNEQFF. The CDR3 nucleotides are TGTGCCAGCAGCGCCGGGACTAGCGGTTACAATGAGCAGTTCTTC.

Comments on this clone: Only one base separates this from a far larger clonotype, so it likely reflects a read error. V and J are TRBV5-6 and TRBJ1-1; D unresolved. This CDR3 comprises 15 residues. Trimming removed 1 base from V and 3 bases from J, with 13 bases in between. Germline V CDR1 and CDR2: SGHDT, YYEEEE. CDR3 sequence: CASSLLNQPDTEAFF. DNA for the CDR3: TGTGCCAGCAGCTTGCTTAATCAGCCAGACACTGAAGCTTTCTTT.

The rearrangement uses TRBV30 and TRBJ1-2; 10 positions agree with TRBD1. CDR3 size: 14 residues. Trimming took 0 bases from V and 8 from J; bases not matched to a gene: 6. The germline gives CDR1 GTSNPN, CDR2 SVGIG (reference sequence). The CDR3 DNA follows: TGTGCCTGGAGTGTAGTGGGACAGGGGAACGGCTACACCTTC. It is translated as CAWSVVGQGNGYTF.

The rearrangement links TRBV10-3 to TRBJ2-7, with a tentative D call TRBD1 (6 bases). Germline V gives CDR1 ENHRY, CDR2 SYGVKD. Trimming pared 4 bases from V and 2 bases from J, leaving 18 bases between. The CDR3 is 16 amino acids. CDR3: CAISGTRTVPPYEQYF. The CDR3 coding sequence is TGTGCCATCAGTGGCACCCGGACAGTCCCTCCCTACGAGCAGTACTTC.

In the case of this clone: Other DNA sequences from this sample encode an identical CDR3 as well. This chain uses TRBV6-1 with TRBJ1-3; D gene unclear. The length of the CDR3 is 16 residues. Germline V CDR1 and CDR2: MNHNS, SASEGT. Trimming cost V 2 bases and J 7 bases, with 18 bases left between them. DNA of the CDR3: TGTGCCAGCAGTGAATCCGCAGCGGGTTCGCGGAACACCATATATTTT. Translated, it gives CASSESAAGSRNTIYF.

The chain is built from TRBV11-2 and TRBJ2-1; D unclear. In germline, CDR1 is SGHAT, CDR2 FQNNGV. Trimming cost V 8 bases and J 5 bases, with 16 bases left between them. CDR3 length equals 14 residues. In DNA, the CDR3 is TGTGCCAGCGGGCGCAGACTGGTTAACAATGAGCAGTTCTTC. Translated, it gives CASGRRLVNNEQFF.